This T cell receptor (beta chain) was obtained from a study of T cell responses to AZD1222 COVID-19 vaccine. This table comes from immunoSEQ multiplex PCR, and its TCRdb copy is limited to in-frame clones, with some not included. The data show roughly 140,000 clones, roughly nine tenths seen once. The CDR3 extends over 15 amino acids. V lost 3 bases to trimming and J lost 9 bases, with 15 bases between them. Per the germline V gene, CDR1 is WSHSY and CDR2 is SAAADI. Specimen: peripheral blood, collected after recovery from COVID-19. This sequence joins TRBV10-2 and TRBJ1-6; D perhaps matches TRBD1 (5 bases). This clonotype was sampled from an adult who had recovered from COVID-19. CDR3 sequence (DNA): TGCGCCAGCAGTGACGCCGGGACCGGGAGTTCACCCCTCCACTTT. Translating gives CASSDAGTGSSPLHF.